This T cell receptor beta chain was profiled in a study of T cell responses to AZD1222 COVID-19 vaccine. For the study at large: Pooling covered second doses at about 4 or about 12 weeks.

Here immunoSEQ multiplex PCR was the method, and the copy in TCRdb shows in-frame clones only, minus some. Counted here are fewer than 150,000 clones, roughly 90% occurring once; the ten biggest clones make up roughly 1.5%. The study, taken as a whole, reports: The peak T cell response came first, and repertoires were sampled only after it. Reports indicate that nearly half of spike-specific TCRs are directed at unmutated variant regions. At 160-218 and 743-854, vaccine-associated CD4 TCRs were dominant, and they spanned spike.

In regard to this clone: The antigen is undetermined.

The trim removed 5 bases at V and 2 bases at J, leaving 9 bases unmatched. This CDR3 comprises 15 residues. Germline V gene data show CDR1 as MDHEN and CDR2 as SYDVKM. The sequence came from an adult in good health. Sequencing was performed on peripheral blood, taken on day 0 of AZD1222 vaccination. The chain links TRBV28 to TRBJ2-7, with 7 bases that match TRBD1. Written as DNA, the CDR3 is TGTGCCAGCAGTGGAGCCGGGACAGCAACCTACGAGCAGTACTTC. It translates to CASSGAGTATYEQYF.